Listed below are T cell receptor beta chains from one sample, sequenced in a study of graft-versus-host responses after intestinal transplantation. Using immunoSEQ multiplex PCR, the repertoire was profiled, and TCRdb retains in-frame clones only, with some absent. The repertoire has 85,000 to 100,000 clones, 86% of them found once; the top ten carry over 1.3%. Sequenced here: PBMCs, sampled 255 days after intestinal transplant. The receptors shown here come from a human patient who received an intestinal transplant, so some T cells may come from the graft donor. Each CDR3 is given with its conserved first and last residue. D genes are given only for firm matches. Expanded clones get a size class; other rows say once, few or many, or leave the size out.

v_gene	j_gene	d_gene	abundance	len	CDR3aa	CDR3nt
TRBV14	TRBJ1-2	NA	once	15	CASSQDLRQLYGYTF	TGTGCCAGCAGCCAAGATTTGAGGCAGCTCTATGGCTACACCTTC
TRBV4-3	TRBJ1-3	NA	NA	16	CASSQDLGGAGNTIYF	TGCGCCAGCAGCCAAGATCTTGGGGGCGCTGGAAACACCATATATTTT
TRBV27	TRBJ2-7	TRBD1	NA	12	CASGQGLYEQYF	TGTGCCAGCGGACAGGGGCTCTACGAGCAGTACTTC
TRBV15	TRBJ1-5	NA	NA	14	CATSAAYSNQPQHF	TGTGCCACCAGCGCAGCTTATAGCAATCAGCCCCAGCATTTT
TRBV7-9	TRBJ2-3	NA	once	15	CASSFMGTETDTQYF	TGTGCCAGCAGCTTTATGGGGACGGAAACAGATACGCAGTATTTT
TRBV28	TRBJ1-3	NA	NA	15	CASSPHRVAGNTIYF	TGTGCCAGCAGTCCCCACAGGGTAGCTGGAAACACCATATATTTT
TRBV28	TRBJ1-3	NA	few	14	CASTPQNSGNTIYF	TGTGCCAGCACCCCCCAGAACTCTGGAAACACCATATATTTT
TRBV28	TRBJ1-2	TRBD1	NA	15	CASSSGTGRDYGYTF	TGTGCCAGCAGCTCCGGGACAGGGAGAGACTATGGCTACACCTTC
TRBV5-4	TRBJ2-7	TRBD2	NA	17	CASSSGTSGGGFYEQYF	TGTGCCAGCAGCTCCGGGACTAGCGGGGGGGGTTTCTACGAGCAGTACTTC
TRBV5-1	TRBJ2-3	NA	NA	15	CASSPGGPSTDTQYF	TGCGCCAGCAGCCCCGGGGGTCCTAGCACAGATACGCAGTATTTT
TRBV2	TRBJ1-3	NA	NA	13	CASLTDSGNTIYF	TGTGCCAGCCTAACGGACTCTGGAAACACCATATATTTT
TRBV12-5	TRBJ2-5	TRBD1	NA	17	CASGRRGQGDLQETQYF	TGTGCTAGTGGCCGGCGGGGACAGGGGGATCTGCAAGAGACCCAGTACTTC
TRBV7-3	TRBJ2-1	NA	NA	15	CASSLNSGLRNEQFF	TGTGCCAGCAGCTTAAATAGCGGACTCCGGAATGAGCAGTTCTTC
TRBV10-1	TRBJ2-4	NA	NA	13	CASSESDEDIQYF	TGCGCCAGCAGTGAGTCGGATGAAGACATTCAGTACTTC
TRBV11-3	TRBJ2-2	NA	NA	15	CASSLGRGNTGELFF	TGTGCCAGCAGCTTAGGTAGAGGGAACACCGGGGAGCTGTTTTTT
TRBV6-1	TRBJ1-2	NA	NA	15	CASSTYSGTDYGYTF	TGTGCCAGCAGTACCTATTCCGGGACGGACTATGGCTACACCTTC
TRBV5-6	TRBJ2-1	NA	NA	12	CASSLITNEQFF	TGTGCCAGCAGCTTGATTACGAATGAGCAGTTCTTC
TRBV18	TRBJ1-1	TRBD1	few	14	CASSPGDRAMEAFF	TGTGCCAGCTCACCAGGTGACAGGGCGATGGAAGCTTTCTTT
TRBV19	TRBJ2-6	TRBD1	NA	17	CASSIGRGISGANVLTF	TGTGCCAGTAGTATTGGCAGGGGGATCTCTGGGGCCAACGTCCTGACTTTC
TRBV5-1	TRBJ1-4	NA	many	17	CASSFASQGTSREKLFF	TGCGCCAGCAGCTTTGCCTCTCAGGGGACGAGTCGAGAAAAACTGTTTTTT
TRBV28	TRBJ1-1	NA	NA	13	CATTVYLNTEAFF	TGTGCCACCACAGTTTACTTGAACACTGAAGCTTTCTTT
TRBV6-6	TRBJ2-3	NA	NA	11	CASKGTDTQYF	TGTGCCAGCAAGGGGACAGATACGCAGTATTTT
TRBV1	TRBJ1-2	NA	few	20	CTSSHIRAETGGGRWDGYTF	TGCACCAGCAGCCATATTCGGGCAGAGACAGGGGGCGGCCGATGGGATGGCTACACCTTC
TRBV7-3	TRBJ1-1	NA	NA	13	CASSLQGNTEAFF	TGTGCCAGCAGCCTCCAGGGGAACACTGAAGCTTTCTTT
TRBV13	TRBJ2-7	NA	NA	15	CASSLGGGSVREQYF	TGTGCCAGCAGCTTGGGGGGAGGAAGTGTTAGGGAGCAGTACTTC
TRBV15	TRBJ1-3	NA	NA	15	CATSSPEGYGNTIYF	TGTGCCACCAGCAGCCCAGAGGGATATGGAAACACCATATATTTT
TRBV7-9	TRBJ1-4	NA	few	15	CASSPRGMGNEKLFF	TGTGCCAGCAGCCCGCGCGGTATGGGTAATGAAAAACTGTTTTTT
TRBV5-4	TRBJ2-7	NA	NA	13	CASSLDRAHEQYF	TGTGCCAGCAGCTTGGACAGGGCACACGAGCAGTACTTC
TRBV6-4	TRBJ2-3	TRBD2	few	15	CASSVSSGGANTQYF	TGTGCCAGCAGTGTCTCTAGCGGGGGGGCCAATACGCAGTATTTT
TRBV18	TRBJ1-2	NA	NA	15	CASSPNNRASGGYTF	TGTGCCAGCTCCCCTAACAACAGGGCCTCGGGAGGCTACACCTTC
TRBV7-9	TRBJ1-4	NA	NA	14	CASSFEGVPEKLFF	TGTGCCAGCAGCTTTGAGGGGGTTCCTGAAAAACTGTTTTTT
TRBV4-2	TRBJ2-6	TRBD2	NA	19	CASSQETGGGFSGANVLTF	TGTGCCAGCAGCCAAGAGACGGGCGGGGGTTTCTCTGGGGCCAACGTCCTGACTTTC
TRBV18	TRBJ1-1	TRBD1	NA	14	CASSPPRDRVVAFF	TGTGCCAGCTCACCCCCCCGGGACAGGGTTGTAGCTTTCTTT
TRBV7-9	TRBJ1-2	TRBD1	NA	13	CASSSGTGSGYTF	TGTGCCAGCAGCTCCGGGACAGGGTCTGGCTACACCTTC
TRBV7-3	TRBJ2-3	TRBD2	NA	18	CASRDKGTSGRVWDTQYF	TGTGCCAGCCGTGACAAGGGTACTAGCGGGAGAGTCTGGGATACGCAGTATTTT
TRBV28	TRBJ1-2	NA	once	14	CASSFRSGNYGYTF	TGTGCCAGCAGTTTTAGGTCAGGAAACTATGGCTACACCTTC
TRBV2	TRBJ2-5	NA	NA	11	CASRYQETQYF	TGTGCCAGCAGGTACCAAGAGACCCAGTACTTC
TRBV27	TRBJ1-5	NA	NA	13	CASSTDISAPQHF	TGTGCCAGCAGTACTGACATTTCGGCGCCCCAGCATTTT
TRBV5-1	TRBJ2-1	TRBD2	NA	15	CASSADAGVMNEQFF	TGCGCCAGCAGCGCGGATGCGGGAGTAATGAATGAGCAGTTCTTC
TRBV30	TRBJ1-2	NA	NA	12	CARGIGGYGYTF	TGTGCCCGAGGTATTGGTGGCTATGGCTACACCTTC
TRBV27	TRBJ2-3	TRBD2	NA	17	CASSFRGGAPSTDTQYF	TGTGCCAGCAGTTTTCGCGGGGGGGCCCCCTCGACAGATACGCAGTATTTT
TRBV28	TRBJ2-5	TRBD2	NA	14	CASSPPGGQETQYF	TGTGCCAGCAGTCCCCCGGGGGGGCAAGAGACCCAGTACTTC
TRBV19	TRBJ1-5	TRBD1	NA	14	CASSGQGGAQPQHF	TGTGCCAGTAGTGGACAGGGTGGAGCTCAGCCCCAGCATTTT
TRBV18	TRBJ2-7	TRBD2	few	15	CASSPGTTQTYEQYF	TGTGCCAGCTCACCTGGGACTACCCAGACCTACGAGCAGTACTTC
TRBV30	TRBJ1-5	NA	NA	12	CAWSDNNQPQHF	TGTGCCTGGAGTGACAACAATCAGCCCCAGCATTTT
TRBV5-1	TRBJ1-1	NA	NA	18	CASSPLHDKPGRNTEAFF	TGCGCCAGCAGCCCATTACATGACAAGCCGGGGAGGAACACTGAAGCTTTCTTT
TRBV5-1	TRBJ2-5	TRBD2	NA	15	CASSFRLAGQETQYF	TGCGCCAGCAGCTTTCGGCTAGCGGGACAAGAGACCCAGTACTTC
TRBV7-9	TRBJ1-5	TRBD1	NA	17	CASSAWTGIYSNQPQHF	TGTGCCAGCAGCGCATGGACAGGGATTTATAGCAATCAGCCCCAGCATTTT
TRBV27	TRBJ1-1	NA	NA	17	CASSLSIGVGMNTEAFF	TGTGCCAGCAGTTTATCTATTGGCGTGGGAATGAACACTGAAGCTTTCTTT